This TCR beta chain was obtained from a study of glioma-infiltrating T cells after dendritic cell vaccination. The CDR3 loop spans 17 amino acids. Germline CDR1 SSHAT, CDR2 FNYEAQ (reference sequence). Trimming left V 5 bases short and J 0 bases short, with 17 bases between. The sample's time point: after dendritic cell vaccination, including at tumor progression/relapse. Data came from immunoSEQ multiplex PCR; TCRdb stores just in-frame clones and leaves some out. The sample has approximately 91,000 clones, roughly four fifths seen once. The sequence came from a human donor with glioblastoma. Here the sequenced sample was blood, taken after dendritic cell vaccination. This chain uses TRBV7-7 with TRBJ2-1; weak D call: TRBD1 (6 bases). CDR3 DNA sequence: TGTGCCAGCAGCACGGGCCCCCAGGGGAACTCCTACAATGAGCAGTTCTTC. Translating it yields CASSTGPQGNSYNEQFF.